This T cell receptor (beta chain) emerged from a study of CD8 T cells in Susac syndrome. Overall study: The sequenced Susac syndrome patients comprised five or six with active disease and about eight in remission.

Sequencing targeted TCR beta in blood CD8+ and CD4+ T cells. Comments on this clonotype: The antigen is not known.

With random hexamers, reverse transcription was performed on roughly 0.5 to 1 ug of RNA. MiXCR was run by TCRdb on the immunoSEQ multiplex PCR reads, yielding one entry per CDR3 protein. The data contain 80,000 or so distinct CDR3 sequences, more than 85% of them singletons. Germline CDR1 reads MNHEY; CDR2 reads SVGAGI. Deletions cut 0 bases from V and 2 bases from J, with 5 bases between. The CDR3 has 13 residues. Regarding the study as a whole: The CD4+ T cell repertoires in Susac syndrome did not show any clonal expansion.

The source material was CD4+ T cells from PBMCs. The TCR originated in a human donor with Susac syndrome. The J gene is TRBJ2-7, the V gene TRBV6-5; D is uncertain. The CDR3 loop reads CASSYSGAYEQYF. CDR3 coding DNA: TGTGCCAGCAGTTACTCAGGAGCCTACGAGCAGTACTTC.